Each of the 21 T cell receptor beta chains below was sequenced from the same sample in a study of cytomegalovirus exposure and HLA in healthy donors. PCR primers comprised 60 Vbeta and 13 Jbeta primers. Assay used: immunoSEQ multiplex PCR; TCRdb lists only in-frame clones, some missing. Among about 60,000 clones listed, around 87% were seen once. Input material: PBMCs. These receptors were obtained from a man younger than 35 in good health and CMV-seronegative.

V usage is TRBV27 and J usage is TRBJ1-2, with TRBD1 matching over 7 bases. V shed 5 bases and J 8 bases; nucleotides not matched to a gene: 11. This CDR3 spans 14 amino acids. Germline CDR1 MNHEY, CDR2 SMNVEV (reference sequence). CDR3 sequence: CASSPDRAVFGYTF. The CDR3 DNA sequence: TGTGCCAGCAGTCCCGACAGGGCGGTTTTCGGCTACACCTTC.

The chain links TRBV6-4 to TRBJ2-1; 14 bases match TRBD2. This CDR3 spans 16 amino acids. V lost 0 bases, J lost 6 bases, and 1 base stayed unmatched. The germline CDR1 and CDR2 sequences are MRHNA and SNTAGT. The CDR3: CASSDSTSGGANEQFF. CDR3 DNA: TGTGCCAGCAGTGACTCGACTAGCGGGGGGGCCAATGAGCAGTTCTTC.

V is TRBV5-8 and J is TRBJ2-2; TRBD1 matches 7 bases. This CDR3 region has 15 residues. The germline V gene encodes CDR1 SGHTS and CDR2 YDEGEE. After removal of 5 bases from V and 0 bases from J, the junction contained 4 bases not matched to a gene. Written as DNA, the CDR3 is TGTGCCAGCAGGACGGACAGGCCGAACACCGGGGAGCTGTTTTTT. Residues: CASRTDRPNTGELFF. Full variable domain (rest looked up from reference TRBV5-8 and TRBJ2-2): EAGVTQSPTHLIKTRGQQATLRCSPISGHTSVYWYQQALGLGLQFLLWYDEGEERNRGNFPPRFSGRQFPNYSSELNVNALELEDSALYLCASRTDRPNTGELFFGEGSRLTVL.

The chain combines TRBV6-4 with TRBJ2-1; TRBD2 matches 7 bases. V dropped 0 bases and J dropped 1; count of bases not matched to a gene: 3. The CDR3 has 16 residues. Germline V gene sequence: CDR1 MRHNA, CDR2 SNTAGT. CDR3 in amino acids: CASSDSAGVSYNEQFF. The CDR3 DNA is TGTGCCAGCAGTGACTCGGCGGGGGTTTCCTACAATGAGCAGTTCTTC.

This clone was seen only a few times. The chain has TRBV5-6 and TRBJ1-1; D is unresolved. The CDR3 runs to 11 residues. Per germline, CDR1 SGHDT and CDR2 YYEEEE. Trimming took 1 base from V and 7 from J, leaving 5 bases between them. This CDR3 reads CASSLSVEAFF. The CDR3 DNA reads as TGTGCCAGCAGCTTGTCAGTTGAAGCTTTCTTT.

The chain joins TRBV5-1 to TRBJ1-6; D is possibly TRBD1 (6 bases). This CDR3 contains 15 residues. Germline values: CDR1 SGHRS, CDR2 YFSETQ. The germline V and J ends were trimmed by 1 base and 7 bases, with 12 bases remaining between them. CDR3 protein: CASSLNLGTNSPLHF. DNA for the CDR3: TGCGCCAGCAGCTTGAATTTAGGGACAAATTCACCCCTCCACTTT.

The chain combines TRBV6-5 with TRBJ1-6; D might be TRBD1 (6 bases). The germline CDR1 and CDR2 sequences are MNHEY and SVGAGI. The CDR3 contains 14 residues. V was clipped by 0 bases and J by 10 bases, with 10 bases between them. CDR3 residues: CASSYSGQSSPLHF. Here the CDR3 DNA reads TGTGCCAGCAGTTACTCGGGACAATCCTCACCCCTCCACTTT.

The rearrangement links TRBV11-1 to TRBJ2-3; 7 bases agree with TRBD1. The germline gives CDR1 SGHAT, CDR2 FQDESV (reference sequence). The CDR3 is made up of 13 amino acids. J gave up 4 bases and V 4 bases, and 2 bases lay outside the gene matches. CDR3 sequence (DNA): TGTGCCAGCAGCTCAGGGACAGCAGATACGCAGTATTTT. Amino acid sequence: CASSSGTADTQYF.

The chain links TRBV4-1 to TRBJ2-1; the match to TRBD2 covers 7 bases. The CDR3 length is 15 residues. With 2 bases clipped from V and 4 bases from J, the junction kept 5 bases outside the gene matches. Germline V CDR1 and CDR2: MGHRA, YSYEKL. The CDR3 region is CASSQSSGRYNEQFF. Here the CDR3 DNA reads TGCGCCAGCAGCCAATCTAGCGGAAGATACAATGAGCAGTTCTTC.

V gene TRBV6-5 combines with J gene TRBJ1-6; 7 bases align to TRBD1. Germline lookup yields CDR1 MNHEY and CDR2 SVGAGI. The CDR3 consists of 15 residues. V lost 5 bases, J lost 10 bases, and 11 bases stayed unmatched. Here the CDR3 reads CASSPTGEWGSPLHF. The CDR3 coding sequence is TGTGCCAGCAGTCCTACAGGGGAATGGGGCTCACCCCTCCACTTT.

This chain connects TRBV6-1 to TRBJ2-7; D unresolved. CDR1 is MNHNS, CDR2 SASEGT, per germline. The CDR3 sequence is 13 residues long. V was trimmed by 8 bases and J by 2 bases, leaving 13 bases between them. CDR3 nucleotides: TGTGCCAGCTCCAGTGGGCCCACCTACGAGCAGTACTTC. Residues: CASSSGPTYEQYF.

V is TRBV28 and J is TRBJ1-2; D remains ambiguous. This CDR3 has 15 amino acids. Per the germline V gene, CDR1 is MDHEN and CDR2 is SYDVKM. The V gene lost 5 bases and the J gene lost 1 base, with 14 bases spanning the gap. The CDR3 reads CASSIPSYSNYGYTF. The CDR3 nucleotides read TGTGCCAGCAGTATTCCATCATACAGTAACTATGGCTACACCTTC.

This clone was counted a few times. The CDR3 region is CASGGQYSYNEQFF. The CDR3 DNA follows: TGTGCTAGTGGTGGACAGTACTCCTACAATGAGCAGTTCTTC. The chain combines TRBV12-5 with TRBJ2-1; TRBD1 might be the D (6 bases). The CDR3 runs to 14 residues. The ends were cut back, 5 bases at V and 0 bases at J, with 8 bases in the middle. Germline CDR1 is LGHNT and CDR2 is FRNRAP.

V is TRBV6-1 and J is TRBJ2-5, with D possibly being TRBD2 (7 bases). CDR1 and CDR2 from the germline V gene are MNHNS and SASEGT. This CDR3 has 15 residues. V was trimmed by 5 bases and J by 4 bases, leaving 17 bases between them. CDR3 DNA sequence: TGTGCCAGCAGTTGGGAGGGGGGGACGGGAGAGACCCAGTACTTC. This encodes CASSWEGGTGETQYF.

Only one count was recorded for this clone. CDR3 region: CASRQANEGPQHF. The CDR3, as DNA: TGTGCCAGCAGGCAAGCCAATGAGGGGCCCCAGCATTTT. The J gene is TRBJ1-5, the V gene TRBV6-5; D is ambiguous. Trimming cost V 6 bases and J 9 bases, with 15 bases left between them. The germline V gene has CDR1 MNHEY and CDR2 SVGAGI. The CDR3 length is 13 residues.

The chain recombines TRBV29-1 with TRBJ1-6; 7 nucleotides agree with TRBD1. Germline V lookup: CDR1 SQVTM, CDR2 ANQGSEA. Germline trimming cut 4 bases from V and 5 bases from J; bases unmatched to any gene: 5. CDR3 length equals 14 residues. In nucleotides, the CDR3 is TGCAGCGTTGCCCAAGGGACAGATAATTCACCCCTCCACTTT. It yields the protein CSVAQGTDNSPLHF.

The chain has TRBV6-4 and TRBJ2-2, with 8 positions matching TRBD1. V lost 2 bases, J lost 6 bases, and 5 bases stayed unmatched. There are 15 residues in the CDR3. Germline CDR1 is MRHNA and CDR2 is SNTAGT. The CDR3 protein is CASSDRDRGAGELFF. Written as DNA, the CDR3 is TGTGCCAGCAGTGACCGCGACAGGGGCGCCGGGGAGCTGTTTTTT.

This chain connects TRBV13 to TRBJ2-1, with a tentative D call TRBD1 (6 bases). Germline CDR1 is PRHDT and CDR2 is FYEKMQ (reference sequence). With 7 bases removed from V and 9 bases from J, the gap between germline ends came to 19 bases. The CDR3 has 14 residues. The CDR3 region has the DNA TGTGCCAGCACCTCCCCCTTCCAGGGGAGTGAGCAGTTCTTC. Protein product: CASTSPFQGSEQFF.

The J gene is TRBJ2-1, the V gene TRBV6-4; TRBD1 is a possible D gene (5 bases). V was cut by 0 bases and J by 7 bases, with 10 bases left in between. CDR1 is MRHNA, CDR2 SNTAGT, per germline. CDR3 length: 14 amino acids. The chain's CDR3 is CASSDSGQGNEQFF. The CDR3 DNA follows: TGTGCCAGCAGTGACTCCGGACAAGGTAATGAGCAGTTCTTC.

The V call is TRBV11-2, the J call TRBJ1-2, with D maybe TRBD1 (5 bases). V was pared by 5 bases and J by 6 bases, with 10 bases between. Germline lookup yields CDR1 SGHAT and CDR2 FQNNGV. The CDR3 runs 12 residues. In DNA, the CDR3 is TGTGCCAGCAGCCAGGGAATCAATGGCTACACCTTC. Translated: CASSQGINGYTF.

The rearrangement joins TRBV18 to TRBJ1-6; tentative D call: TRBD1 (6 bases). This CDR3 contains 14 residues. Germline V gives CDR1 KGHSH, CDR2 LQKENI. Trimming took off 0 bases at V and 11 bases at J, with 11 bases between the two ends. The CDR3 nucleotides read TGTGCCAGCTCACCACCTGGACAGTCGCCACCCCTCCACTTT. Amino acid sequence: CASSPPGQSPPLHF.